This TCR beta chain is from a study of T cell responses to AZD1222 COVID-19 vaccine. General study findings and limits: The study found vaccine-associated CD4 TCRs spanning spike, dominant at 160-218 and 743-854. Repertoires were obtained solely post-peak T cell response.

Clones were sequenced by immunoSEQ multiplex PCR, and TCRdb holds only the in-frame ones, with some missing. This sample has roughly 80,000 clones, with about 83% found just once. Comment on this clone: As yet, its antigen is unknown.

The V end lost 2 bases, the J end lost 3 bases, and 11 bases lay between the germline ends. The CDR3 spans 14 residues. CDR1 and CDR2 from the germline V gene are SGHRS and YFSETQ. This sample comprised peripheral blood, obtained 28 days after the second AZD1222 dose. The rearrangement uses TRBV5-1 and TRBJ2-5; possible D gene TRBD1, 5 bases. This sequence was found in an adult who received the AZD1222 COVID-19 vaccine. This chain's CDR3 is CASSFGHSKETQYF. CDR3 in DNA: TGCGCCAGCAGCTTCGGACATTCTAAAGAGACCCAGTACTTC.